The 21 T cell receptor beta chains presented below share a single source sample, sequenced in a study of blood T cells in healthy people across ages. The use of a sample-barcoded 5' primer and a J-beta primer mix characterized a second PCR of 7 to 11 cycles. TCRdb processed the 5' RACE reads anew with MiXCR; each CDR3 protein has one entry. This table holds about 1.8 million distinct CDR3 sequences, roughly 52% found once. Sequencing was performed on blood. The source of these receptors is a woman in her 40s in good health.

This clonotype was seen a few times. The rearrangement uses TRBV10-3 and TRBJ2-7, with 8 bases aligning to TRBD2. The CDR3 sequence is 16 residues long. After removal of 0 bases from V and 0 bases from J, the junction contained 4 bases not matched to a gene. Looked up from germline, CDR1 is ENHRY and CDR2 is SYGVKD. CDR3 DNA: TGTGCCATCAGTGAGTCGGGCGGGGGGACCTCCTACGAGCAGTACTTC. Translating gives CAISESGGGTSYEQYF.

The V and J genes are TRBV12-3 or TRBV12-4 and TRBJ2-7; D might be TRBD1 or TRBD2, each matching 5 bases. The CDR3 runs to 16 residues. The V gene lost 1 base and the J gene lost 4 bases, with 17 bases spanning the gap. CDR3 sequence (DNA): TGTGCCAGCAGTTTAGAGAGGGGTTACTATAGATACGAGCAGTACTTC. Residues: CASSLERGYYRYEQYF.

The V gene is TRBV6-5, the J gene TRBJ1-2; 10 bases are shared with TRBD1. Germline V lookup: CDR1 MNHEY, CDR2 SVGAGI. There are 16 residues in the CDR3. The V and J ends lost 6 bases and 4 bases, in that order; junction bases with no gene match: 11. As DNA, the CDR3 is TGTGCCAGCAGCCAACCTGGGGGACAGGGGTCCTATGGCTACACCTTC. As protein: CASSQPGGQGSYGYTF.

The gene calls are TRBV20-1 and TRBJ2-4, with D tentatively TRBD2 (5 bases). Trimming shortened V by 0 bases and J by 0 bases, and 9 bases separated the two germline ends. Germline lookup yields CDR1 DFQATT and CDR2 SNEGSKA (reference sequence). The CDR3 extends over 15 amino acids. The CDR3 region has the DNA TGCAGTGCTAGAGAACCGGGGAGAGCCAAAAACATTCAGTACTTC. Translated, it gives CSAREPGRAKNIQYF.

This clonotype was seen only once. The rearrangement links TRBV20-1 to TRBJ2-5, with a tentative D call TRBD2 (6 bases). This CDR3 region has 18 residues. V lost 1 base and J 2 bases, leaving 23 bases between the germline ends. Germline V gene data show CDR1 as DFQATT and CDR2 as SNEGSKA (reference sequence). The CDR3 DNA reads TGCAGTGCTAGAGGGGTGGGACCACTAGCAACCGATCAAGAGACCCAGTACTTC. As protein: CSARGVGPLATDQETQYF.

For the CDR3, the DNA is TGTGCCAGCAGACGGGGAGGGAACAATGAGCAGTTCTTC. It specifies CASRRGGNNEQFF. The chain uses TRBV6-5 and TRBJ2-1; 7 bases agree with TRBD2. CDR3 length: 13 residues. Germline V lookup: CDR1 MNHEY, CDR2 SVGAGI. With V trimmed by 6 bases and J by 5 bases, 4 bases remained unmatched.

V and J are TRBV15 and TRBJ2-3; no clear D gene. V was clipped by 4 bases and J by 2 bases, with 13 bases between them. This CDR3 has 15 amino acids. Germline V gives CDR1 LNHNV, CDR2 YYDKDF (reference sequence). CDR3 amino acids: CATSTPTQYTDTQYF. The CDR3 nucleotides read TGTGCCACCAGCACCCCGACTCAATACACAGATACGCAGTATTTT.

The CDR3 loop reads CASSLSRGGGLAEDDEQFF. In DNA form, the CDR3 reads TGTGCCAGCAGCTTAAGTAGGGGGGGTGGACTAGCGGAGGACGATGAGCAGTTCTTC. The chain combines TRBV7-2 with TRBJ2-1; TRBD2 aligns across 10 bases. V was clipped by 2 bases and J by 8 bases; unmatched bases: 18. Germline V gene lookup returns CDR1 SGHTA and CDR2 FQGNSA. The CDR3 totals 19 residues.

V gene TRBV2 combines with J gene TRBJ2-7; TRBD2 is a possible D gene (7 bases). The J call may be wrong; the DNA end is better matched by TRBJ2-5. The length of the CDR3 is 13 residues. Germline V gene sequence: CDR1 SNHLY, CDR2 FYNNEI. CDR3 residues: CASRRGLRETQYF. The CDR3 DNA follows: TGTGCCAGCAGGCGGGGGCTGAGGGAGACCCAGTACTTC.

The J gene is TRBJ1-2, the V gene TRBV7-9, with D uncertain. V was cut by 5 bases and J by 8 bases, with 15 bases left in between. This CDR3 has 13 residues. Per the germline V gene, CDR1 is SEHNR and CDR2 is FQNEAQ (reference sequence). Here the CDR3 DNA reads TGTGCCAGCAGCCAAGAGTTGGTGTGGGGCTACACCTTC. Its protein is CASSQELVWGYTF. Full variable domain (rest looked up from reference TRBV7-9 and TRBJ1-2): DTGVSQNPRHKITKRGQNVTFRCDPISEHNRLYWYRQTLGQGPEFLTYFQNEAQLEKSRLLSDRFSAERPKGSFSTLEIQRTEQGDSAMYLCASSQELVWGYTFGSGTRLTVV.

V and J are TRBV7-6 and TRBJ2-1, with 10 nucleotides matching TRBD2. Looked up from germline, CDR1 is SGHVS and CDR2 is FNYEAQ. V gave up 2 bases and J gave up 4 bases; unmatched junction bases: 14. CDR3 length: 19 residues. CDR3 region: CASSLKAGQAGGPYNEQFF. DNA for the CDR3: TGTGCCAGCAGCTTAAAGGCGGGCCAAGCGGGGGGGCCTTACAATGAGCAGTTCTTC.

The chain employs TRBV7-8 and TRBJ2-5, with a weak D call TRBD2 (6 bases). Per the germline V gene, CDR1 is SGHVS and CDR2 is FQNEAQ. Trimming took 4 bases from V and 1 from J, leaving 13 bases between them. This CDR3 is 15 amino acids long. CDR3 region: CASSSPLLAQETQYF. The CDR3 DNA is TGTGCCAGCAGCTCTCCCCTACTAGCCCAAGAGACCCAGTACTTC.

This clonotype was observed a handful of times. CDR3 sequence: CASSSASGGTKNIQYF. The CDR3 DNA reads TGTGCCAGCAGTTCCGCTAGCGGGGGAACCAAAAACATTCAGTACTTC. J is TRBJ2-4 and V is TRBV6-2 or TRBV6-3, with 10 nucleotides matching TRBD2. The CDR3 covers 16 residues. After removal of 4 bases from V and 2 bases from J, the junction contained 5 bases not matched to a gene. In germline, CDR1 is MNHEY, CDR2 SVGEGT.

This clonotype was counted a few times. CDR3 in DNA: TGTGCCACCAGCAGCCGGGGGTACGAAGCTTTCTTT. It yields the protein CATSSRGYEAFF. J is TRBJ1-1 and V is TRBV15, with a tentative D call TRBD1 (5 bases). V lost 3 bases to trimming and J lost 8 bases, with 10 bases between them. The germline V gene has CDR1 LNHNV and CDR2 YYDKDF (reference sequence). This CDR3 contains 12 residues.

The V call is TRBV21-1, the J call TRBJ2-1; TRBD2, as called in the table, went unchecked against the DNA. TRBV21-1 is a documented pseudogene. The CDR3 runs to 15 residues. The CDR3 DNA reads TGTGCCAGCAGCATTAGTCGGGGACTTCGGAATGAGCAGTTCTTC. The encoded protein is CASSISRGLRNEQFF.

The chain recombines TRBV28 with TRBJ2-5, with 8 bases lining up with TRBD1. The CDR3 extends over 14 amino acids. Germline V CDR1 and CDR2: MDHEN, SYDVKM. Trimming removed 1 base from V and 4 bases from J; junction bases left unmatched: 2. The CDR3: CASSLLQGVETQYF. Written as DNA, the CDR3 is TGTGCCAGCAGTTTATTACAGGGGGTAGAGACCCAGTACTTC. The full variable domain, completed using reference TRBV28 and TRBJ2-5, is DVKVTQSSRYLVKRTGEKVFLECVQDMDHENMFWYRQDPGLGLRLIYFSYDVKMKEKGDIPEGYSVSREKKERFSLILESASTNQTSMYLCASSLLQGVETQYFGPGTRLLVL.

The V gene is TRBV7-9, the J gene TRBJ2-1; TRBD1 might be the D (6 bases). Trimming left V 4 bases short and J 13 bases short, with 14 bases between. The CDR3 contains 12 residues. Germline loops: CDR1 SEHNR, CDR2 FQNEAQ (reference sequence). CDR3 region: CASSYRDNRQFF. The CDR3 nucleotides are TGTGCCAGCAGCTATAGGGACAACAGACAGTTCTTC.

This clonotype was counted a few times. The rearrangement joins TRBV3-1 to TRBJ1-6, with 8 bases matching TRBD1. Looked up from germline, CDR1 is LGHDT and CDR2 is YNNKEL (reference sequence). The CDR3 is 14 residues long. The ends lost 2 bases at V and 9 bases at J; junction bases unmatched: 3. CDR3 sequence (DNA): TGTGCCAGCAGCCAACGGACAGGGAGTTCACCCCTCCACTTT. Translating it yields CASSQRTGSSPLHF.

CDR3 in amino acids: CASSLIQGPGEQYF. In nucleotides, the CDR3 is TGTGCCAGCAGCTTAATCCAGGGCCCTGGTGAGCAGTACTTC. The V gene is TRBV7-2, the J gene TRBJ2-7, with a tentative D call TRBD1 (5 bases). Germline V gene lookup returns CDR1 SGHTA and CDR2 FQGNSA. V was trimmed by 2 bases and J by 7 bases, leaving 15 bases between them. There are 14 residues in the CDR3. Supplemented by reference TRBV7-2 and TRBJ2-7, the full variable domain reads GAGVSQSPSNKVTEKGKDVELRCDPISGHTALYWYRQSLGQGLEFLIYFQGNSAPDKSGLPSDRFSAERTGGSVSTLTIQRTQQEDSAVYLCASSLIQGPGEQYFGPGTRLTVT.

The chain links TRBV18 to TRBJ2-1; D is perhaps TRBD2 (6 bases). The CDR3 is 14 amino acids. V lost 3 bases and J 5 bases, leaving 11 bases between the germline ends. Germline CDR1 KGHSH, CDR2 LQKENI. The CDR3 loop reads CASSPRGTDNEQFF. In DNA form, the CDR3 reads TGTGCCAGCTCACCGCGGGGCACTGACAATGAGCAGTTCTTC.

The chain combines TRBV12-3 or TRBV12-4 with TRBJ2-3, with a tentative D call TRBD1 (6 bases). This CDR3 has 14 amino acids. Deletions cut 3 bases from V and 4 bases from J, with 11 bases between. CDR3 loop: CASSFGQSADTQYF. CDR3 sequence (DNA): TGTGCCAGCAGTTTTGGACAGAGCGCAGATACGCAGTATTTT.